This entry is about one TCR beta chain. The antigen remains undetermined. This entry is derived from a study of beta chain features in type 1 diabetes. Overall study results and limits: Healthy donors had naive, central memory and Treg TCRB repertoires that appeared less similar than those seen among patients. When VDJ junctions were examined, type 1 diabetes patients showed fewer insertions and more deletions. Shorter TCRB CDR3s, moderately but significantly so, were found in Type 1 diabetes patients in all four CD4+ subsets.

Isolated RNA was reverse transcribed in full, so expressed TCRB transcripts were sequenced. It was found that naive, central memory and regulatory T cell samples averaged approximately 3.9 million reads. Clones were sequenced by immunoSEQ multiplex PCR, and TCRdb holds only the in-frame ones, with some missing. The sample lists hundreds of thousands of clones, 13% occurring once. Germline V gene sequence: CDR1 WSHSY, CDR2 SAAADI. The V gene lost 4 bases and the J gene lost 0 bases, with 14 bases spanning the gap. The CDR3 length is 16 residues. CD45RO/CCR7/CD25/CD127/CD95/CD27 sorting isolated CD4+ naive, central memory, regulatory and stem cell-like memory cells.

The TCR comes from a man aged 18 to 29 with type 1 diabetes. This sequence joins TRBV10-2 and TRBJ2-3; D could derive from TRBD1 or TRBD2 (5 bases each). The sample was naive CD4+ T cells from blood. The CDR3 is CASSAWDHSSTDTQYF. For the CDR3, the DNA is TGCGCCAGCAGTGCCTGGGACCACTCTAGCACAGATACGCAGTATTTT.